This T cell receptor (beta chain) was observed in a study of shared clonotypes between healthy human individuals. Findings of the study overall: Generation probabilities were higher for clonotypes shared across all four sorted-subset donors than for unshared ones.

Concerning this clone: Antigen unknown.

Trimming took off 3 bases at V and 1 base at J, with 10 bases between the two ends. In germline, CDR1 is KGHSH, CDR2 LQKENI. The CDR3 is made up of 15 amino acids. Genomic DNA belonging to each subset was distributed in equal measure over several immunoSEQ plates. Profiled with immunoSEQ multiplex PCR; TCRdb holds only in-frame clones, not every one. This table holds some 2.1 million clones, 90% to 95% found once. The sequenced sample was naive CD4+ T cells sorted from blood. Stated subset: CD45RA+ positively selected. This chain uses TRBV18 with TRBJ1-3; a weak D match, TRBD1 (5 bases). The sequence was collected from a man aged 18 to 29 in good health. The CDR3 DNA follows: TGTGCCAGCTCACCGGGACTCTTGTCTGGAAACACCATATATTTT. It translates to CASSPGLLSGNTIYF.